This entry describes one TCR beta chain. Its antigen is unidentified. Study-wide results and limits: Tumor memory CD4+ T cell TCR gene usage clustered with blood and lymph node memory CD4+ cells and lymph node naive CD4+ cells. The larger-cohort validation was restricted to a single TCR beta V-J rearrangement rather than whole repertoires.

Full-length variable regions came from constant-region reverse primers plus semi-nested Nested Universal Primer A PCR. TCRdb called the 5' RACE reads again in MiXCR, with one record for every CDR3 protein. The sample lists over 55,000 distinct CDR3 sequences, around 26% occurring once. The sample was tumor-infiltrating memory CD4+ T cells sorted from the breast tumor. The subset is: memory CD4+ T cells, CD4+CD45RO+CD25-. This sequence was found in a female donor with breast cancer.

The CDR3, as DNA: TGCGCCAGCAGCTTGAGCAGTAACTATGGCTACACCTTC. This sequence encodes CASSLSSNYGYTF. The chain recombines TRBV5-1 with TRBJ1-2; D is unresolved. Germline V gene sequence: CDR1 SGHRS, CDR2 YFSETQ. CDR3 length: 13 amino acids. V lost 1 base, J lost 1 base, and 5 bases lay in between.